This T cell receptor (beta chain) was recovered during a study of T cells in localized non-small cell lung cancer. Study-level findings and limits: Greater blood T cell density accompanied longer overall survival. Without multi-region sequencing, intratumor heterogeneity could not be excluded. Tumor showed lower T cell clonality than uninvolved adjacent lung, where it was highest. Of the top 100 tumor clones, median roughly 60 were in adjacent lung, 25 to 30 among its top 100.

The repertoire was sequenced with immunoSEQ multiplex PCR; TCRdb's copy has only in-frame clones and lacks some. This sample has 30,000 to 35,000 clones, with approximately 92% found just once. Trimming shortened V by 4 bases and J by 5 bases, and 6 bases separated the two germline ends. CDR3 length: 12 residues. Germline loops: CDR1 SGHDN, CDR2 FVKESK. For this clone: Antigen: not known.

The sample was peripheral blood, taken before any cancer treatment. The chain is built from TRBV14 and TRBJ2-1; D ambiguous. This clonotype originated in a female donor aged 60 or older with stage I lung adenocarcinoma. The CDR3 region is CASSRGNNEQFF. In DNA, the CDR3 is TGTGCCAGCAGCCGAGGAAACAATGAGCAGTTCTTC.